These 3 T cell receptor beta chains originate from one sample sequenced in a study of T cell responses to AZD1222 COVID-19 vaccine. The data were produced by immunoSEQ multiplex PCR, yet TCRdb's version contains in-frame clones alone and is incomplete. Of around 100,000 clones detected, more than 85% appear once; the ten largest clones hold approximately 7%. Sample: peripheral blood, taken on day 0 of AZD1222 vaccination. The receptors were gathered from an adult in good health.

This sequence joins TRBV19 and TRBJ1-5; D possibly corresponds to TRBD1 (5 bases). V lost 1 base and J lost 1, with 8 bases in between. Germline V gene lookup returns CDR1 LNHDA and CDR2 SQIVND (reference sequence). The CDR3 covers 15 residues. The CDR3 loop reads CASSIAGTSNQPQHF. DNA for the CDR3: TGTGCCAGTAGTATAGCAGGGACCAGCAATCAGCCCCAGCATTTT. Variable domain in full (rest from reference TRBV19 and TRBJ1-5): DGGITQSPKYLFRKEGQNVTLSCEQNLNHDAMYWYRQDPGQGLRLIYYSQIVNDFQKGDIAEGYSVSREKKESFPLTVTSAQKNPTAFYLCASSIAGTSNQPQHFGDGTRLSIL.

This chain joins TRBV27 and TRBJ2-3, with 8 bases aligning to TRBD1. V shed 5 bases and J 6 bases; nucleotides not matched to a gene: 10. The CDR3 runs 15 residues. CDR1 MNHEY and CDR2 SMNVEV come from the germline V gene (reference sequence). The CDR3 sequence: CASSPGQGWGDTQYF. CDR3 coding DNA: TGTGCCAGCAGTCCCGGACAGGGTTGGGGTGATACGCAGTATTTT.

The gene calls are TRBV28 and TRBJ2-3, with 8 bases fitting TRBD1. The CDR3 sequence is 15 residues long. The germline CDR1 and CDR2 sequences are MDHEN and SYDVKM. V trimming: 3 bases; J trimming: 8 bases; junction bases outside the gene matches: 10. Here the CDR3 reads CASSLVGQVLGTQYF. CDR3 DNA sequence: TGTGCCAGCAGTTTGGTGGGACAGGTCTTGGGTACGCAGTATTTT.